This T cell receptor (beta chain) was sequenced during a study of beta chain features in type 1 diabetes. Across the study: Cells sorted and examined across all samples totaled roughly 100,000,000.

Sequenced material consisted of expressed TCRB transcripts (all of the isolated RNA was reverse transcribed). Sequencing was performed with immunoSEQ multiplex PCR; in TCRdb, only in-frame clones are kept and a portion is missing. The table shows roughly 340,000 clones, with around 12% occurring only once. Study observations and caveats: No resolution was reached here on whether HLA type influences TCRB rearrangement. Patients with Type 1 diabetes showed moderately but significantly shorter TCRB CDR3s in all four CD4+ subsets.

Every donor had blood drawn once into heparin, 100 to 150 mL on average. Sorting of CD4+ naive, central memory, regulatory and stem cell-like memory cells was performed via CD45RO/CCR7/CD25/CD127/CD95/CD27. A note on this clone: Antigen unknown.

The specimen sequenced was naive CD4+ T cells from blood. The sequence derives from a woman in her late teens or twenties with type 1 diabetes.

The CDR3 sequence is CASSLALGSTYEQFF. CDR3 DNA sequence: TGCGCCAGCAGCTTAGCCCTCGGGAGTACCTATGAGCAGTTCTTC. The J gene is TRBJ2-1, the V gene TRBV5-1; a possible D gene is TRBD2 (6 bases). The CDR3 contains 15 residues. Germline values: CDR1 SGHRS, CDR2 YFSETQ. Deletions cut 2 bases from V and 8 bases from J, with 17 bases between.